One sample yielded the 27 T cell receptor beta chains listed below, sequenced in a study of T cells after somatic rescue of genetic block. The method was immunoSEQ multiplex PCR; TCRdb's version includes in-frame clones alone and lacks a portion of them. Here the sample spans 70,000 or so clones, 85% to 95% being singletons. Material for sequencing was peripheral blood mononuclear cells (PBMCs). The source of these receptors is a man aged 40-50 years.

The gene calls are TRBV9 and TRBJ2-1; 13 positions agree with TRBD2. The V and J ends lost 1 base and 8 bases, in that order; junction bases with no gene match: 6. The CDR3 has 16 amino acids. CDR1 is SGDLS, CDR2 YYNGEE, per germline. The CDR3 region is CASSVWTSGRRDEQFF. The CDR3 bases are TGTGCCAGCAGCGTATGGACTAGCGGGAGAAGAGATGAGCAGTTCTTC.

This clone has a single count. This chain uses TRBV7-8 with TRBJ1-2; D perhaps matches TRBD1 (5 bases). Germline CDR1 is SGHVS and CDR2 is FQNEAQ. The CDR3 has 15 amino acids. Trimming removed 0 bases from V and 5 bases from J, with 13 bases in between. The CDR3 bases are TGTGCCAGCAGCTTAGCCGCCCGGGGGGAATATGGCTACACCTTC. Translated, it gives CASSLAARGEYGYTF. The entire variable domain, with the rest obtained from reference TRBV7-8 and TRBJ1-2, is as follows: GAGVSQSPRYKVAKRGQDVALRCDPISGHVSLFWYQQALGQGPEFLTYFQNEAQLDKSGLPSDRFFAERPEGSVSTLKIQRTQQEDSAVYLCASSLAARGEYGYTFGSGTRLTVV.

CDR3 loop: CASSPSRGNTIYF. As DNA, the CDR3 is TGTGCCAGCAGCCCGAGTCGAGGAAACACCATATATTTT. V and J are TRBV7-6 and TRBJ1-3; D remains ambiguous. The CDR3 covers 13 residues. Germline CDR1 SGHVS, CDR2 FNYEAQ. Trimming shortened V by 5 bases and J by 4 bases, and 9 bases separated the two germline ends.

The rearrangement uses TRBV5-1 and TRBJ2-1, with 8 bases fitting TRBD2. The junction had 7 bases not matched to a gene; V was cut back by 0 bases and J by 8 bases. The V gene's germline CDR1 is SGHRS and CDR2 YFSETQ. There are 15 residues in the CDR3. The CDR3 reads CASSLGRAGVDEQFF. DNA of the CDR3: TGCGCCAGCAGCTTGGGGCGAGCGGGAGTGGATGAGCAGTTCTTC.

The rearrangement uses TRBV2 and TRBJ1-1; D unclear. V lost 6 bases and J 6 bases, leaving 11 bases between the germline ends. From germline, CDR1 is SNHLY and CDR2 FYNNEI. This CDR3 contains 12 residues. The CDR3 sequence is CASRGGVPEAFF. The DNA for the CDR3 is TGTGCCAGCAGGGGCGGGGTCCCTGAAGCTTTCTTT.

This clone was seen a single time. The chain has TRBV5-8 and TRBJ1-5, with D unclear. Germline V gene sequence: CDR1 SGHTS, CDR2 YDEGEE. The CDR3 totals 15 residues. Deletions cut 4 bases from V and 3 bases from J, with 14 bases between. CDR3 in DNA: TGTGCCAGCAGCCGGATCGTTCCCCCCAATCAGCCCCAGCATTTT. It codes for CASSRIVPPNQPQHF.

V and J are TRBV2 and TRBJ1-2; no firm D call. Germline CDR1 is SNHLY and CDR2 is FYNNEI. The CDR3 spans 13 residues. V dropped 4 bases and J dropped 2 bases, with 8 bases sitting between them. This CDR3 is CASSASINYGYTF. In DNA form, the CDR3 reads TGTGCCAGCAGTGCAAGCATAAACTATGGCTACACCTTC. Together with reference TRBV2 and TRBJ1-2, the CDR3 gives the full variable domain: EPEVTQTPSHQVTQMGQEVILRCVPISNHLYFYWYRQILGQKVEFLVSFYNNEISEKSEIFDDQFSVERPDGSNFTLKIRSTKLEDSAMYFCASSASINYGYTFGSGTRLTVV.

The chain links TRBV2 to TRBJ1-5; D gene uncertain. This CDR3 region has 14 residues. Germline V lookup: CDR1 SNHLY, CDR2 FYNNEI. The V gene lost 4 bases and the J gene lost 0 bases, with 7 bases spanning the gap. The CDR3 sequence is CASSARVSNQPQHF. The CDR3 DNA sequence: TGTGCCAGCAGTGCGAGGGTTAGCAATCAGCCCCAGCATTTT.

This chain connects TRBV27 to TRBJ2-5, with 9 bases aligning to TRBD1. The CDR3 is made up of 15 amino acids. Germline lookup yields CDR1 MNHEY and CDR2 SMNVEV (reference sequence). Unmatched junction bases numbered 11, after V lost 6 bases and J lost 6 bases. Here the CDR3 reads CASRKGQGRFQTQYF. The CDR3 DNA follows: TGTGCCAGCAGAAAGGGACAGGGCAGGTTTCAGACCCAGTACTTC.

The J gene is TRBJ2-1, the V gene TRBV5-1; 8 positions agree with TRBD1. CDR1 is SGHRS and CDR2 is YFSETQ in the germline V gene. V was clipped by 2 bases and J by 2 bases; unmatched bases: 3. There are 15 residues in the CDR3. The CDR3 nucleotides are TGCGCCAGCAGCTTAGGACAGGGCACCTACAATGAGCAGTTCTTC. Translation: CASSLGQGTYNEQFF.

The chain has TRBV18 and TRBJ2-7; unclear D gene. The V end lost 5 bases, the J end lost 0 bases, and 2 bases lay between the germline ends. CDR3 size: 11 residues. Germline lookup yields CDR1 KGHSH and CDR2 LQKENI. CDR3 loop: CASSDSYEQYF. CDR3 nucleotides: TGTGCCAGCTCAGACTCCTACGAGCAGTACTTC. The full variable domain, in which reference TRBV18 and TRBJ2-7 provide the parts outside the CDR3, is NAGVMQNPRHLVRRRGQEARLRCSPMKGHSHVYWYRQLPEEGLKFMVYLQKENIIDESGMPKERFSAEFPKEGPSILRIQQVVRGDSAAYFCASSDSYEQYFGPGTRLTVT.

This chain connects TRBV5-3 to TRBJ1-2; D remains ambiguous. TRBV5-3 is assigned to the ORF class and has an uncertain function. The CDR3 spans 14 residues. V lost 3 bases, J lost 4 bases, and 13 bases lay in between. The CDR3 sequence: CARSSSAPPYGYTF. The DNA of the CDR3 is TGTGCCAGAAGCTCTTCAGCCCCACCCTATGGCTACACCTTC.

This clone has only one observation. V gene TRBV9 combines with J gene TRBJ2-3; no clear D. Germline V gene lookup returns CDR1 SGDLS and CDR2 YYNGEE. V shed 0 bases and J shed 3 bases, with 5 bases lying between them. The CDR3 extends over 13 amino acids. The CDR3 spells CASSVAVTDTQYF. DNA for the CDR3: TGTGCCAGCAGCGTAGCTGTAACAGATACGCAGTATTTT.

The chain couples TRBV6-1 to TRBJ2-1, with TRBD1 matching over 9 bases. The V segment lost 5 bases and the J segment 6 bases; nucleotides outside the gene matches: 2. The CDR3 loop spans 13 amino acids. Germline V gene sequence: CDR1 MNHNS, CDR2 SASEGT. The CDR3 DNA is TGTGCCAGCAGTTGGGACAGGGTCAATGAGCAGTTCTTC. This translates into CASSWDRVNEQFF.

The chain combines TRBV2 with TRBJ2-2, with D uncertain. Looked up from germline, CDR1 is SNHLY and CDR2 is FYNNEI. The CDR3 totals 11 residues. V shed 6 bases and J shed 7 bases, with 6 bases lying between them. CDR3 DNA: TGTGCCAGCAGGGTCGTCGGGGAGCTGTTTTTT. Its translation: CASRVVGELFF. Based on the CDR3 plus reference TRBV2 and TRBJ2-2, the full variable domain is EPEVTQTPSHQVTQMGQEVILRCVPISNHLYFYWYRQILGQKVEFLVSFYNNEISEKSEIFDDQFSVERPDGSNFTLKIRSTKLEDSAMYFCASRVVGELFFGEGSRLTVL.

The chain couples TRBV7-2 to TRBJ2-1; 8 bases are shared with TRBD2. The germline V gene encodes CDR1 SGHTA and CDR2 FQGNSA. The V and J ends lost 8 bases and 4 bases, in that order; junction bases with no gene match: 7. The CDR3 covers 14 residues. CDR3 DNA: TGTGCCAGCGGAATTGTAGCGGGGTACAATGAGCAGTTCTTC. Amino acid sequence: CASGIVAGYNEQFF.

The chain is built from TRBV5-1 and TRBJ1-4; possibly TRBD1 for D (6 bases). This CDR3 comprises 14 residues. Per germline, CDR1 SGHRS and CDR2 YFSETQ. Trimming removed 2 bases from V and 8 bases from J, with 13 bases in between. The CDR3 spells CASSFGQSKEKLFF. The CDR3 region has the DNA TGCGCCAGCAGCTTCGGACAGTCCAAAGAAAAACTGTTTTTT.

The chain is built from TRBV18 and TRBJ1-2, with a tentative D call TRBD1 (6 bases). The CDR3 has 14 amino acids. Per germline, CDR1 KGHSH and CDR2 LQKENI. Trimming removed 2 bases at V and 8 bases at J, with 15 bases between. The CDR3 DNA reads as TGTGCCAGCTCACCAACGGACAGAGCCGAGGGCTACACCTTC. It codes for CASSPTDRAEGYTF. The variable domain in full, with the rest retrieved from reference TRBV18 and TRBJ1-2, is NAGVMQNPRHLVRRRGQEARLRCSPMKGHSHVYWYRQLPEEGLKFMVYLQKENIIDESGMPKERFSAEFPKEGPSILRIQQVVRGDSAAYFCASSPTDRAEGYTFGSGTRLTVV.

The rearrangement uses TRBV19 and TRBJ2-1; D not resolved. The CDR3 loop spans 12 amino acids. Trimming shortened V by 3 bases and J by 5 bases, and 5 bases separated the two germline ends. CDR1 and CDR2 (germline): LNHDA, SQIVND (reference sequence). Here the CDR3 DNA reads TGTGCCAGTAGTATGATCGACAATGAGCAGTTCTTC. It encodes CASSMIDNEQFF.

This rearrangement joins TRBV29-1 to TRBJ2-7; no clear D gene. Trimming cost V 7 bases and J 0 bases, with 13 bases left between them. Germline V gene data show CDR1 as SQVTM and CDR2 as ANQGSEA. CDR3 length equals 13 residues. CDR3 in amino acids: CSAKGGRSYEQYF. For the CDR3, the DNA is TGCAGCGCAAAGGGCGGCCGCTCCTACGAGCAGTACTTC.

This rearrangement joins TRBV5-1 to TRBJ2-2; D perhaps matches TRBD2 (6 bases). V was cut by 3 bases and J by 6 bases, with 12 bases left in between. The CDR3 extends over 14 amino acids. Germline CDR1 reads SGHRS; CDR2 reads YFSETQ. The CDR3 loop reads CASSSTAGSGELFF. In nucleotides, the CDR3 is TGCGCCAGCAGCTCGACGGCGGGGTCCGGGGAGCTGTTTTTT.

The chain links TRBV5-1 to TRBJ1-2; D may be TRBD1 (6 bases). CDR1 is SGHRS, CDR2 YFSETQ, per germline. V dropped 3 bases and J dropped 2 bases, with 17 bases sitting between them. The CDR3 covers 16 residues. Written as DNA, the CDR3 is TGCGCCAGCAGCTCTGTCCCGGGACATCAGAACTATGGCTACACCTTC. Translated, it gives CASSSVPGHQNYGYTF.

The chain is built from TRBV28 and TRBJ1-2; D is perhaps TRBD1 (5 bases). The V end lost 0 bases, the J end lost 6 bases, and 14 bases lay between the germline ends. This CDR3 is built from 15 residues. The germline V gene encodes CDR1 MDHEN and CDR2 SYDVKM. The chain's CDR3 is CASSLWGREYDGYTF. The CDR3 region has the DNA TGTGCCAGCAGTTTATGGGGCAGGGAATACGATGGCTACACCTTC.

The chain is built from TRBV6-1 and TRBJ1-3, with a possible D match to TRBD1 (5 bases). The V gene's germline CDR1 is MNHNS and CDR2 SASEGT. V lost 3 bases to trimming and J lost 2 bases, with 11 bases between them. The CDR3 loop spans 15 amino acids. CDR3 DNA sequence: TGTGCCAGCAGTGAGTCGCGGGGGGCTGGAAACACCATATATTTT. It encodes CASSESRGAGNTIYF.

The CDR3 DNA follows: TGTGCCAGCAGCTCACCGGGGGGGGCGAACACTGAAGCTTTCTTT. This codes for CASSSPGGANTEAFF. V and J are TRBV7-6 and TRBJ1-1, with D tentatively TRBD1 (6 bases). Germline values: CDR1 SGHVS, CDR2 FNYEAQ. The germline V and J ends were trimmed by 4 bases and 1 base, with 13 bases remaining between them. The CDR3 contains 15 residues.

The V and J genes are TRBV7-2 and TRBJ2-3; D is unresolved. This CDR3 is built from 15 residues. CDR1 SGHTA and CDR2 FQGNSA come from the germline V gene. Trimming stripped 3 bases from V and 1 base from J, with 11 bases between. CDR3: CASSFREAGTDTQYF. In DNA form, the CDR3 reads TGTGCCAGCAGCTTCCGTGAAGCAGGCACAGATACGCAGTATTTT.

V and J are TRBV21-1 and TRBJ2-4; the tabulated D call, TRBD2, remains unverified against the DNA. TRBV21-1 is classified as a pseudogene. The CDR3 loop spans 18 amino acids. In nucleotides, the CDR3 is TGTGCCAGCAGCAAAGCACGTTGGGAAGCGGGAGATGGAAACATTCAGTACTTC. Its translation: CASSKARWEAGDGNIQYF.